These T cell receptor beta chains were read from a single sample in a study of blood T cell repertoires in COVID-19. Sequencing was performed with immunoSEQ multiplex PCR; in TCRdb, only in-frame clones are kept and a portion is missing. The sample gives more than 40,000 clones, approximately 90% of which show up once; around 5% is in the top ten. The sample consisted of peripheral blood. The receptors originated from a man aged 65 to 85 with acute or convalescent COVID-19. CDR3s include the opening cysteine and the closing phenylalanine or tryptophan. The D gene is left open where the match is weak. Size is stated for part of the rows, as once, few or many counts, or as a class when the clone is expanded.

clone size: NA
J gene: TRBJ1-2
V gene: TRBV5-4
D gene: TRBD1
CDR3 DNA: TGTGCCAGCAGCTTGGCGACAGGGGGCGCCTATGGCTACACCTTC
CDR3 protein: CASSLATGGAYGYTF

clone size: few
J gene: TRBJ2-5
V gene: TRBV18
D gene: TRBD1
CDR3 DNA: TGTGCCAGCAGGGGGACAGTTCAAGAGACCCAGTACTTC
CDR3 protein: CASRGTVQETQYF

clone size: NA
J gene: TRBJ2-2
V gene: TRBV29-1
D gene: NA
CDR3 DNA: TGCAGCGTTGGGGACTCACCGGTGGGGCTGTTTTTT
CDR3 protein: CSVGDSPVGLFF

clone size: NA
J gene: TRBJ2-5
V gene: TRBV4-1
D gene: NA
CDR3 DNA: TGCGCCAGCAGCCGCGGGACTCAAGAGACCCAGTACTTC
CDR3 protein: CASSRGTQETQYF

clone size: NA
J gene: TRBJ1-1
V gene: TRBV10-3
D gene: NA
CDR3 DNA: TGTGCCATCAGGGGGCGAATGGACACTGAAGCTTTCTTT
CDR3 protein: CAIRGRMDTEAFF

clone size: NA
J gene: TRBJ1-4
V gene: TRBV2
D gene: NA
CDR3 DNA: TGTGCCAGCAGTACCAGACCCGACGGGAAGGGATCTGAAAAACTGTTTTTT
CDR3 protein: CASSTRPDGKGSEKLFF

clone size: NA
J gene: TRBJ1-2
V gene: TRBV5-4
D gene: TRBD1
CDR3 DNA: TGTGCCAGCAGCCTGGAGGGGGCTGTAGGAGGCTACACCTTC
CDR3 protein: CASSLEGAVGGYTF

clone size: NA
J gene: TRBJ1-3
V gene: TRBV7-2
D gene: NA
CDR3 DNA: TGTGCCAGCAGCTTACCCCTCGGGGGGGGCTCTGGAAACACCATATATTTT
CDR3 protein: CASSLPLGGGSGNTIYF

clone size: NA
J gene: TRBJ2-2
V gene: TRBV9
D gene: TRBD2
CDR3 DNA: TGTGCCAGCAGCCCTAGCGGGGGATACACCGGGGAGCTGTTTTTT
CDR3 protein: CASSPSGGYTGELFF

clone size: NA
J gene: TRBJ1-2
V gene: TRBV28
D gene: NA
CDR3 DNA: TGTGCCAGCGGCCGGTTATCGGGCTATGGCTACACCTTC
CDR3 protein: CASGRLSGYGYTF

clone size: NA
J gene: TRBJ1-5
V gene: TRBV7-6
D gene: NA
CDR3 DNA: TGTGCCAGCAGCCTCACCCCCTTTGGGGAGCGAAATCAGCCCCAGCATTTT
CDR3 protein: CASSLTPFGERNQPQHF

clone size: NA
J gene: TRBJ2-3
V gene: TRBV5-4
D gene: NA
CDR3 DNA: TGTGCCAGCAGCCCTGAGGACACCGGCACGCAGTATTTT
CDR3 protein: CASSPEDTGTQYF

clone size: NA
J gene: TRBJ1-6
V gene: TRBV19
D gene: NA
CDR3 DNA: TGTGCCAGTACCCCAACAGGGAGATCCTATAATTCACCCCTCCACTTT
CDR3 protein: CASTPTGRSYNSPLHF

clone size: NA
J gene: TRBJ2-1
V gene: TRBV6-5
D gene: NA
CDR3 DNA: TGTGCCAGCAGTTATTCGCGAGAGGTGATGAACAATGAGCAGTTCTTC
CDR3 protein: CASSYSREVMNNEQFF

clone size: NA
J gene: TRBJ2-2
V gene: TRBV28
D gene: NA
CDR3 DNA: TGTGCCAGCAGTCCGCCACGCAGGAACACCGGGGAGCTGTTTTTT
CDR3 protein: CASSPPRRNTGELFF

clone size: NA
J gene: TRBJ2-3
V gene: TRBV12-3/TRBV12-4
D gene: NA
CDR3 DNA: TGTGCCAGCAGTTTCAGGATAGGTCCGCAGTATTTT
CDR3 protein: CASSFRIGPQYF

clone size: NA
J gene: TRBJ1-2
V gene: TRBV27
D gene: NA
CDR3 DNA: TGTGCCAGCAACCTGGGGGGGCGCGCCTATGGCTACACCTTC
CDR3 protein: CASNLGGRAYGYTF

clone size: NA
J gene: TRBJ1-1
V gene: TRBV19
D gene: TRBD1
CDR3 DNA: TGTGCCAGTAGGGAGGGGGACAGGGGAAGTAGGACTGAAGCTTTCTTT
CDR3 protein: CASREGDRGSRTEAFF

clone size: NA
J gene: TRBJ2-2
V gene: TRBV15
D gene: TRBD2
CDR3 DNA: TGTGCCACCAGCAGAGACTACCCGACTAGCACAAACACCGGGGAGCTGTTTTTT
CDR3 protein: CATSRDYPTSTNTGELFF

clone size: NA
J gene: TRBJ2-1
V gene: TRBV4-3
D gene: NA
CDR3 DNA: TGCGCCAGCAGCCAAGAGGGCATATGGTATGAGCAGTTCTTC
CDR3 protein: CASSQEGIWYEQFF

clone size: NA
J gene: TRBJ1-4
V gene: TRBV7-2
D gene: TRBD1
CDR3 DNA: TGTGCCAGCAGCTTAGCTGCCACACAGGGGGCGGAAAAACTGTTTTTT
CDR3 protein: CASSLAATQGAEKLFF

clone size: NA
J gene: TRBJ1-5
V gene: TRBV2
D gene: TRBD1
CDR3 DNA: TGTGCCAGCAGGGCAGACAGGGGGCAAGGTCAGCCCCAGCATTTT
CDR3 protein: CASRADRGQGQPQHF

clone size: few
J gene: TRBJ1-1
V gene: TRBV6-1
D gene: NA
CDR3 DNA: TGTGCCAGCAGTGAAGTCCTAGGGGTGGGAGCTTTCTTT
CDR3 protein: CASSEVLGVGAFF

clone size: NA
J gene: TRBJ1-2
V gene: TRBV7-2
D gene: TRBD1
CDR3 DNA: TGTGCCAGCAGCCAGGACAGGTGGCGGAGTGGCTACACCTTC
CDR3 protein: CASSQDRWRSGYTF

clone size: once
J gene: TRBJ2-5
V gene: TRBV5-1
D gene: TRBD2
CDR3 DNA: TGCGCCAGCAGTCCCGGGGGGCTAGCGGGACAAGAGACCCAGTACTTC
CDR3 protein: CASSPGGLAGQETQYF

clone size: NA
J gene: TRBJ2-1
V gene: TRBV11-2
D gene: TRBD2
CDR3 DNA: TGTGCCAGCAGCCCAGGCGGGGGGTTAATCTACAATGAGCAGTTCTTC
CDR3 protein: CASSPGGGLIYNEQFF

clone size: NA
J gene: TRBJ2-3
V gene: TRBV4-3
D gene: NA
CDR3 DNA: TGCGCCAGCAGCCCCCAGGGGATAATGGCAGATACGCAGTATTTT
CDR3 protein: CASSPQGIMADTQYF

clone size: NA
J gene: TRBJ1-4
V gene: TRBV18
D gene: NA
CDR3 DNA: TGTGCCAGCTCACCACCAGCCCAAAATGCAACTAATGAAAAACTGTTTTTT
CDR3 protein: CASSPPAQNATNEKLFF

clone size: NA
J gene: TRBJ2-1
V gene: TRBV7-8
D gene: NA
CDR3 DNA: TGTGCCAGCAGCTTAGAGAACAGGCAGACGTACAATGAGCAGTTCTTC
CDR3 protein: CASSLENRQTYNEQFF

clone size: NA
J gene: TRBJ1-5
V gene: TRBV7-2
D gene: NA
CDR3 DNA: TGTGCCAGCAGCTTAGGGGGCCTAAGGCAGCCCCAGCATTTT
CDR3 protein: CASSLGGLRQPQHF

clone size: NA
J gene: TRBJ2-1
V gene: TRBV5-1
D gene: NA
CDR3 DNA: TGCGCCAGCAGCTTGGGGGGAGCCCGTGAGCAGTTCTTC
CDR3 protein: CASSLGGAREQFF

clone size: NA
J gene: TRBJ1-5
V gene: TRBV6-2/TRBV6-3
D gene: TRBD1
CDR3 DNA: TGTGCCAGCAGTTACCCGGGGACAGGGGCCCAGCCCCAGCATTTT
CDR3 protein: CASSYPGTGAQPQHF

clone size: NA
J gene: TRBJ2-1
V gene: TRBV9
D gene: TRBD2
CDR3 DNA: TGTGCCAGCAGCCCACAGTGGAGCGGGGGGCCTTCCGTAGGGAATGAGCAGTTCTTC
CDR3 protein: CASSPQWSGGPSVGNEQFF

clone size: NA
J gene: TRBJ1-2
V gene: TRBV20-1
D gene: NA
CDR3 DNA: TGCAGTGCTAGTCCGGGAGGTGGCTACACCTTC
CDR3 protein: CSASPGGGYTF

clone size: NA
J gene: TRBJ2-7
V gene: TRBV6-6
D gene: TRBD1
CDR3 DNA: TGTGCCAGCAGTTACTCGGGACAGGAGCAGTACTTC
CDR3 protein: CASSYSGQEQYF

clone size: NA
J gene: TRBJ2-1
V gene: TRBV6-5
D gene: TRBD1
CDR3 DNA: TGTGCCAGCAATCCGGGACAGGGGTACAATGAGCAGTTCTTC
CDR3 protein: CASNPGQGYNEQFF

clone size: NA
J gene: TRBJ2-5
V gene: TRBV5-1
D gene: TRBD2
CDR3 DNA: TGCGCCAGCGGCTGGCTAGCGGGGGACCAAGAGACCCAGTACTTC
CDR3 protein: CASGWLAGDQETQYF

clone size: NA
J gene: TRBJ1-5
V gene: TRBV28
D gene: TRBD1
CDR3 DNA: TGTGCCAGCAGTTCATGGGACAGTCGTAATCAGCCCCAGCATTTT
CDR3 protein: CASSSWDSRNQPQHF

clone size: NA
J gene: TRBJ1-1
V gene: TRBV5-6
D gene: NA
CDR3 DNA: TGTGCCAGCAGCCTTGGGGCAGGGGATGCTTTCTTT
CDR3 protein: CASSLGAGDAFF

clone size: NA
J gene: TRBJ2-5
V gene: TRBV6-5
D gene: NA
CDR3 DNA: TGTGCCAGCAGTTACCCGGGGGAGACCCAGTACTTC
CDR3 protein: CASSYPGETQYF

clone size: NA
J gene: TRBJ2-7
V gene: TRBV7-9
D gene: TRBD1
CDR3 DNA: TGTGCCAGCAGCTTAATGGACAGGGTATTTGCCGAGCAGTACTTC
CDR3 protein: CASSLMDRVFAEQYF

clone size: NA
J gene: TRBJ2-2
V gene: TRBV29-1
D gene: TRBD1
CDR3 DNA: TGCAGCGGGTTTTTAAGGGGGCGAAACACCGGGGAGCTGTTTTTT
CDR3 protein: CSGFLRGRNTGELFF

clone size: few
J gene: TRBJ2-7
V gene: TRBV6-5
D gene: TRBD1
CDR3 DNA: TGTGCCAGCAGGAGGACCGGGACAGGCGTCTACGAGCAGTACTTC
CDR3 protein: CASRRTGTGVYEQYF

clone size: NA
J gene: TRBJ1-4
V gene: TRBV7-9
D gene: TRBD1
CDR3 DNA: TGTGCCAGCAGCACCGTGACAGGGGACAATGAAAAACTGTTTTTT
CDR3 protein: CASSTVTGDNEKLFF

clone size: NA
J gene: TRBJ2-5
V gene: TRBV9
D gene: NA
CDR3 DNA: TGTGCCAGCAGCGTCACAGGGAATATATTAGAGACCCAGTACTTC
CDR3 protein: CASSVTGNILETQYF

clone size: NA
J gene: TRBJ1-2
V gene: TRBV5-4
D gene: NA
CDR3 DNA: TGTGCCAGCAGAACTGACGGGAACTATGGCTACACCTTC
CDR3 protein: CASRTDGNYGYTF

clone size: NA
J gene: TRBJ2-6
V gene: TRBV5-8
D gene: NA
CDR3 DNA: TGTGCCAGCAGCTTAAAAGGGGATTACGGGGCCAACGTCCTGACTTTC
CDR3 protein: CASSLKGDYGANVLTF

clone size: NA
J gene: TRBJ1-5
V gene: TRBV2
D gene: TRBD1
CDR3 DNA: TGTGCCAGCAGCCGACAGGGATCCAATCAGCCCCAGCATTTT
CDR3 protein: CASSRQGSNQPQHF

clone size: NA
J gene: TRBJ1-6
V gene: TRBV2
D gene: NA
CDR3 DNA: TGTGCCAGCATTCTGGAGATCTATAATTCACCCCTCCACTTT
CDR3 protein: CASILEIYNSPLHF

clone size: few
J gene: TRBJ2-5
V gene: TRBV7-3
D gene: TRBD2
CDR3 DNA: TGTGCCAGCAGCCTCCAGACTAGCGGGGGGGCTGTCCAAGAGACCCAGTACTTC
CDR3 protein: CASSLQTSGGAVQETQYF

clone size: few
J gene: TRBJ2-5
V gene: TRBV2
D gene: TRBD2
CDR3 DNA: TGTGCCAGCAGGGGGGGGACTAGCGGGGTCCAAGAGACCCAGTACTTC
CDR3 protein: CASRGGTSGVQETQYF

clone size: NA
J gene: TRBJ2-2
V gene: TRBV7-8
D gene: NA
CDR3 DNA: TGTGCCAGCAGCTACGGGACACTAAACACCGGGGAGCTGTTTTTT
CDR3 protein: CASSYGTLNTGELFF

clone size: NA
J gene: TRBJ2-2
V gene: TRBV11-2
D gene: NA
CDR3 DNA: TGTGCCAGCAGCTTACACGGTGGGGAGCTGTTTTTT
CDR3 protein: CASSLHGGELFF

clone size: NA
J gene: TRBJ2-5
V gene: TRBV15
D gene: NA
CDR3 DNA: TGTGCCACCCAGCAGGGCGTCCAAGAGACCCAGTACTTC
CDR3 protein: CATQQGVQETQYF

clone size: NA
J gene: TRBJ1-2
V gene: TRBV3-1/TRBV3-2
D gene: NA
CDR3 DNA: TGTGCCAGCAGCCAGTCTTATGGCTACACCTTC
CDR3 protein: CASSQSYGYTF

clone size: NA
J gene: TRBJ1-6
V gene: TRBV19
D gene: NA
CDR3 DNA: TGTGCCAGTAGCACAGGGAATAATTCACCCCTCCACTTT
CDR3 protein: CASSTGNNSPLHF

clone size: NA
J gene: TRBJ1-2
V gene: TRBV19
D gene: NA
CDR3 DNA: TGTGCCAGTAGTATTCCAGGGGCAAACTATGGCTACACCTTC
CDR3 protein: CASSIPGANYGYTF

clone size: once
J gene: TRBJ1-1
V gene: TRBV18
D gene: NA
CDR3 DNA: TGTGCCAGCTCACCACCGGGATTGCAGGGCACTGAAGCTTTCTTT
CDR3 protein: CASSPPGLQGTEAFF

clone size: NA
J gene: TRBJ2-1
V gene: TRBV7-2
D gene: NA
CDR3 DNA: TGTGCCAGCAGCTTTCATTGGAGTTACTCGTTCTTC
CDR3 protein: CASSFHWSYSFF